This T cell receptor (beta chain) was found in a study of T cell repertoires in cytomegalovirus infection. TCRdb redid the calling of the reads with MiXCR, one entry per CDR3 protein. The sample contains fewer than 200,000 distinct CDR3 sequences, about 15% of which appear only once. Germline V lookup: CDR1 SGHAT, CDR2 FQNNGV. V lost 5 bases to trimming and J lost 0 bases, with 23 bases between them. This CDR3 has 18 amino acids. The origin of this receptor is a human donor in good health (CMV status not recorded). Some clones in this sample may be carry-over from other donors' samples. Sequenced material: PBMCs. The chain has TRBV11-2 and TRBJ2-7, with D tentatively TRBD2 (7 bases). The DNA of the CDR3 is TGTGCCAGCAGCCCCCTCAGGTCGAGGAGGGGGGGCTCCTACGAGCAGTACTTC. Encoded protein: CASSPLRSRRGGSYEQYF.